This is a list of T cell receptor beta chains from one sample in a study of blood T cell repertoires in COVID-19. Libraries were prepared by immunoSEQ multiplex PCR; TCRdb keeps only in-frame clonotypes and omits some of them. This table holds 4,500 to 5,000 clones, over 70% found once. The material sequenced was peripheral blood. Receptors were obtained from a man aged 70-80 years with active COVID-19. Both conserved end residues are part of each CDR3. Each record gives: D gene, J gene, clone size, V gene, CDR3 protein, CDR3 DNA. D genes are given only for firm matches. Clone size is not always given. Where it is, it says once, few, many or a class for expanded clones.

D: TRBD1
J: TRBJ2-2
size: once
V: TRBV27
CDR3: CASSSSDRDRSGELFF
DNA: TGTGCCAGCAGTTCCAGCGACAGGGATAGGTCCGGGGAGCTGTTTTTT

D: NA
J: TRBJ1-5
size: NA
V: TRBV28
CDR3: CASSPRRVGGANQPQHF
DNA: TGTGCCAGCAGCCCGAGGAGGGTTGGTGGGGCAAATCAGCCCCAGCATTTT

D: TRBD1
J: TRBJ1-3
size: NA
V: TRBV18
CDR3: CASSPRQGGGNTIYF
DNA: TGTGCCAGCTCACCCCGACAGGGTGGTGGAAACACCATATATTTT

D: NA
J: TRBJ2-1
size: NA
V: TRBV29-1
CDR3: CSVEEGPGELEFF
DNA: TGCAGCGTTGAAGAGGGACCAGGGGAATTAGAGTTCTTC

D: NA
J: TRBJ2-2
size: NA
V: TRBV28
CDR3: CASRGGGGNTGELFF
DNA: TGTGCCAGCAGGGGGGGAGGCGGGAACACCGGGGAGCTGTTTTTT

D: NA
J: TRBJ1-4
size: NA
V: TRBV2
CDR3: CASHRGQAPSEKLFF
DNA: TGTGCCAGCCATCGAGGGCAGGCCCCCAGTGAAAAACTGTTTTTT

D: NA
J: TRBJ1-4
size: medium-sized
V: TRBV13
CDR3: CASSNSKSTNEKLFF
DNA: TGTGCCAGCAGCAACTCGAAGTCAACTAATGAAAAACTGTTTTTT

D: NA
J: TRBJ2-2
size: once
V: TRBV28
CDR3: CASAPARTGELFF
DNA: TGTGCCAGCGCACCGGCGCGGACCGGGGAGCTGTTTTTT

D: TRBD1
J: TRBJ2-2
size: NA
V: TRBV5-1
CDR3: CASSSFQGTGSGGELFF
DNA: TGCGCCAGCAGCTCATTCCAGGGGACAGGGTCAGGCGGGGAGCTGTTTTTT

D: TRBD2
J: TRBJ2-3
size: once
V: TRBV6-4
CDR3: CASSAGTSGSTDTQYF
DNA: TGTGCCAGCAGCGCCGGGACTAGCGGGAGCACAGATACGCAGTATTTT

D: NA
J: TRBJ2-7
size: NA
V: TRBV18
CDR3: CASSPPSAGAYEQYF
DNA: TGTGCCAGCTCACCACCTTCAGCGGGTGCGTACGAGCAGTACTTC

D: NA
J: TRBJ2-2
size: NA
V: TRBV6-5
CDR3: CASISVANTGELFF
DNA: TGTGCCAGCATTTCTGTTGCGAACACCGGGGAGCTGTTTTTT

D: NA
J: TRBJ1-5
size: NA
V: TRBV6-5
CDR3: CASTPAADSNQPQHF
DNA: TGTGCCAGCACCCCGGCGGCAGATAGCAATCAGCCCCAGCATTTT

D: NA
J: TRBJ2-1
size: NA
V: TRBV3-1/TRBV3-2
CDR3: CASSPSGSYEQFF
DNA: TGTGCCAGCAGCCCGAGCGGAAGCTATGAGCAGTTCTTC

D: NA
J: TRBJ2-5
size: NA
V: TRBV6-1
CDR3: CASSESQGWETQYF
DNA: TGTGCCAGCAGTGAAAGCCAGGGCTGGGAGACCCAGTACTTC

D: TRBD2
J: TRBJ2-1
size: NA
V: TRBV2
CDR3: CASRDPSGGNNEQFF
DNA: TGTGCCAGCAGGGACCCTAGCGGGGGCAACAATGAGCAGTTCTTC

D: TRBD1
J: TRBJ2-1
size: NA
V: TRBV6-2/TRBV6-3
CDR3: CASSRPGTGHNEQFF
DNA: TGTGCCAGCAGCCGTCCAGGGACAGGGCACAATGAGCAGTTCTTC

D: TRBD1
J: TRBJ2-1
size: NA
V: TRBV3-1/TRBV3-2
CDR3: CASSLRTGGLNYNEQFF
DNA: TGTGCCAGCAGCCTACGGACAGGGGGCTTAAACTACAATGAGCAGTTCTTC

D: NA
J: TRBJ2-2
size: NA
V: TRBV19
CDR3: CASSMGGGRNTGELFF
DNA: TGTGCCAGTAGTATGGGTGGCGGGCGGAACACCGGGGAGCTGTTTTTT

D: NA
J: TRBJ1-1
size: NA
V: TRBV19
CDR3: CASTTLDGGPMNTEAFF
DNA: TGTGCCAGTACCACCCTGGACGGAGGGCCCATGAACACTGAAGCTTTCTTT

D: NA
J: TRBJ1-1
size: NA
V: TRBV5-1
CDR3: CASSGGLGGTDTEAFF
DNA: TGCGCCAGCAGCGGGGGGTTAGGTGGTACGGACACTGAAGCTTTCTTT

D: TRBD1
J: TRBJ1-3
size: NA
V: TRBV12-5
CDR3: CASGLETGEGNTIYF
DNA: TGTGCTAGTGGTTTGGAGACAGGGGAAGGGAACACCATATATTTT

D: TRBD2
J: TRBJ2-1
size: NA
V: TRBV6-2/TRBV6-3
CDR3: CASSYGLADPYNEQFF
DNA: TGTGCCAGCAGTTACGGACTAGCGGATCCCTACAATGAGCAGTTCTTC

D: NA
J: TRBJ2-3
size: NA
V: TRBV18
CDR3: CASSPGYNTDTQYF
DNA: TGTGCCAGCTCACCGGGCTACAACACAGATACGCAGTATTTT

D: NA
J: TRBJ1-4
size: NA
V: TRBV2
CDR3: CASRPEFNEKLFF
DNA: TGTGCCAGCAGACCCGAGTTTAATGAAAAACTGTTTTTT

D: NA
J: TRBJ2-5
size: NA
V: TRBV5-6
CDR3: CASSPTGLETQYF
DNA: TGTGCCAGCAGCCCAACAGGGTTGGAGACCCAGTACTTC

D: TRBD2
J: TRBJ2-7
size: NA
V: TRBV4-1
CDR3: CASSQPPGLAEAYEQYF
DNA: TGCGCCAGCAGCCAACCCCCGGGACTAGCGGAAGCCTACGAGCAGTACTTC

D: NA
J: TRBJ1-5
size: NA
V: TRBV3-1/TRBV3-2
CDR3: CASSQGGGNQPQHF
DNA: TGTGCCAGCAGCCAGGGAGGGGGCAATCAGCCCCAGCATTTT

D: TRBD1
J: TRBJ1-2
size: NA
V: TRBV19
CDR3: CASSISMDRDYGYTF
DNA: TGTGCCAGTAGTATCTCCATGGACAGGGACTATGGCTACACCTTC

D: TRBD1
J: TRBJ2-5
size: once
V: TRBV9
CDR3: CASSGKQGAPPETQYF
DNA: TGTGCCAGCAGCGGAAAACAGGGGGCTCCTCCAGAGACCCAGTACTTC

D: TRBD2
J: TRBJ2-1
size: once
V: TRBV5-4
CDR3: CASSINSGASYNEQFF
DNA: TGTGCCAGCAGCATAAATAGCGGGGCCTCCTACAATGAGCAGTTCTTC

D: NA
J: TRBJ1-6
size: NA
V: TRBV5-1
CDR3: CASGADNNSPLHF
DNA: TGCGCCAGCGGGGCAGATAATAATTCACCCCTCCACTTT

D: NA
J: TRBJ2-7
size: NA
V: TRBV27
CDR3: CASSSPGVTGRNFYEQYF
DNA: TGTGCCAGCAGTTCCCCTGGGGTGACAGGCAGAAATTTCTACGAGCAGTACTTC

D: TRBD2
J: TRBJ2-3
size: NA
V: TRBV18
CDR3: CASSPGTSGVTDTQYF
DNA: TGTGCCAGCTCACCAGGGACTAGCGGGGTGACAGATACGCAGTATTTT